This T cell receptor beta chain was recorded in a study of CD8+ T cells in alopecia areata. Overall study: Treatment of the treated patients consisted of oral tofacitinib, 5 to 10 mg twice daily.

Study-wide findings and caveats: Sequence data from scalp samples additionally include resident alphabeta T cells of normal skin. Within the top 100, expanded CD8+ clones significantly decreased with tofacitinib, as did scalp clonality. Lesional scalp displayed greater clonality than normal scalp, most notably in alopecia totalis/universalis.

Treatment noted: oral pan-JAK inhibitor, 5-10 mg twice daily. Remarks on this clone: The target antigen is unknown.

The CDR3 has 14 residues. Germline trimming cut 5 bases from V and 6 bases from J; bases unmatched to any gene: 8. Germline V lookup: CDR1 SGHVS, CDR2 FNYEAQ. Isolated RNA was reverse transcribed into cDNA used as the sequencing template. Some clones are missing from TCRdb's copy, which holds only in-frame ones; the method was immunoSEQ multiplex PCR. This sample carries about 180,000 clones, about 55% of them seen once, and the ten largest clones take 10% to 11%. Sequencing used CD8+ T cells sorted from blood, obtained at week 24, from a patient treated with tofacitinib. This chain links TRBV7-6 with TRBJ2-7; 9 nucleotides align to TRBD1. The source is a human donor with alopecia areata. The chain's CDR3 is CASSPEQGAVEQYF. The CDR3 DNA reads TGTGCCAGCAGCCCAGAACAGGGGGCTGTCGAGCAGTACTTC.